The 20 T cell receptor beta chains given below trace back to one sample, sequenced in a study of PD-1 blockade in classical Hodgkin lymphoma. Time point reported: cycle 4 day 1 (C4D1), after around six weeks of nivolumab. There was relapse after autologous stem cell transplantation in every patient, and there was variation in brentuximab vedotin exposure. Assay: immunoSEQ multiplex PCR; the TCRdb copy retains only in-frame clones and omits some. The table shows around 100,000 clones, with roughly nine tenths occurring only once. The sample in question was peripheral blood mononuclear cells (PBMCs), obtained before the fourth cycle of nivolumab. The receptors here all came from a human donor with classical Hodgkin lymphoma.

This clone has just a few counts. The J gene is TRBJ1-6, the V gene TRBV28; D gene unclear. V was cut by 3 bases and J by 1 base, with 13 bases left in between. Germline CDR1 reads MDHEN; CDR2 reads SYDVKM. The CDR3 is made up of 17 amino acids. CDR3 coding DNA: TGTGCCAGCAGTTTCGTCATAGTCTTTTCCTATAATTCACCCCTCCACTTT. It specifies CASSFVIVFSYNSPLHF. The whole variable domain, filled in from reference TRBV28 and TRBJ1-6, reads DVKVTQSSRYLVKRTGEKVFLECVQDMDHENMFWYRQDPGLGLRLIYFSYDVKMKEKGDIPEGYSVSREKKERFSLILESASTNQTSMYLCASSFVIVFSYNSPLHFGNGTRLTVT.

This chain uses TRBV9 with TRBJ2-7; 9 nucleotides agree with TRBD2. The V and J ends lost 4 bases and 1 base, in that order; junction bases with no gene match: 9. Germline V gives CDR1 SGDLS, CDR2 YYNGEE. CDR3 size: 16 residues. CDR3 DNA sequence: TGTGCCAGCAGCCCCTCTAGCGGGGTACTATCCTACGAGCAGTACTTC. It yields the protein CASSPSSGVLSYEQYF.

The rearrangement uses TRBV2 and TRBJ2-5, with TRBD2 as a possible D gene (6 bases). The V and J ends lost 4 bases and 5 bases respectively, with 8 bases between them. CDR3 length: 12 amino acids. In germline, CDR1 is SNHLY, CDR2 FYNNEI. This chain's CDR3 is CASSGGGETQYF. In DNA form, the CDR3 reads TGTGCCAGCAGTGGCGGAGGGGAGACCCAGTACTTC.

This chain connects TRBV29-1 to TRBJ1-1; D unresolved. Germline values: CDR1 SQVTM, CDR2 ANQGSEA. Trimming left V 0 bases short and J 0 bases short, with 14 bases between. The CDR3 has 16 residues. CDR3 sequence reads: CSVEELTAPMNTEAFF. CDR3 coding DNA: TGCAGCGTTGAAGAGTTGACTGCCCCTATGAACACTGAAGCTTTCTTT.

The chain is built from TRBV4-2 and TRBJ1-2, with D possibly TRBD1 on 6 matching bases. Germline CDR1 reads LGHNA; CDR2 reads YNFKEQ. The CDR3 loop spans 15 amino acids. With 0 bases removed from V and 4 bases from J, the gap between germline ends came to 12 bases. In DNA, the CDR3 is TGTGCCAGCAGCCAAGATTTGGGGGGGCCCTATGGCTACACCTTC. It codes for CASSQDLGGPYGYTF.

The CDR3: CAWRGHYSYEQYF. CDR3 nucleotide sequence: TGTGCCTGGAGGGGTCATTACTCCTACGAGCAGTACTTC. The chain combines TRBV30 with TRBJ2-7; D is unclear. The CDR3 runs 13 residues. Germline CDR1 is GTSNPN and CDR2 is SVGIG (reference sequence). Trimming removed 3 bases at V and 0 bases at J, with 9 bases between.

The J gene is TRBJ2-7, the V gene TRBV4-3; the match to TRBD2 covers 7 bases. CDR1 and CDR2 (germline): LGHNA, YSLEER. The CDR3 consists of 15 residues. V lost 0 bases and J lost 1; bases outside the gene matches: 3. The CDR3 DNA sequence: TGCGCCAGCAGCCAAGAGCAGGGAGGGTCCTACGAGCAGTACTTC. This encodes CASSQEQGGSYEQYF.

CDR3 DNA sequence: TGCGCCAGCAGCCAAGGGCCGGGGGCGCGCAATGAGCAGTTCTTC. Translated: CASSQGPGARNEQFF. The chain links TRBV4-3 to TRBJ2-1, with D perhaps assigned TRBD1 or TRBD2 (6 bases each). The V end lost 1 base, the J end lost 6 bases, and 13 bases lay between the germline ends. The CDR3 runs to 15 residues. The germline CDR1 and CDR2 sequences are LGHNA and YSLEER.

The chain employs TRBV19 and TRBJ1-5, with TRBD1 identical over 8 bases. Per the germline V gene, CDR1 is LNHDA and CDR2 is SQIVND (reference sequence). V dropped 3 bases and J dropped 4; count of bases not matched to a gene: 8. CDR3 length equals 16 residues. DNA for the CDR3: TGTGCCAGTAGTATGGTTTGGACAGGGCCGAATCAGCCCCAGCATTTT. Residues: CASSMVWTGPNQPQHF.

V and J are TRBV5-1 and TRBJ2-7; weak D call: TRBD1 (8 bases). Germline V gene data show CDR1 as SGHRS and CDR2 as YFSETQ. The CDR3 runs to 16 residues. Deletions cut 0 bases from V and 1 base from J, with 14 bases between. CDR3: CASSLALQGGSYEQYF. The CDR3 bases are TGCGCCAGCAGCTTGGCTTTACAGGGGGGGTCCTACGAGCAGTACTTC.

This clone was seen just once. CDR3 DNA sequence: TGTGCCAGCAGTCTGCGACAGGGTGGAAGGGCCAACGTCCTGACTTTC. This encodes CASSLRQGGRANVLTF. The chain combines TRBV28 with TRBJ2-6; 7 nucleotides agree with TRBD1. CDR3 length equals 16 residues. The V gene's germline CDR1 is MDHEN and CDR2 SYDVKM. V was pared by 5 bases and J by 5 bases, with 9 bases of the junction left unmatched.

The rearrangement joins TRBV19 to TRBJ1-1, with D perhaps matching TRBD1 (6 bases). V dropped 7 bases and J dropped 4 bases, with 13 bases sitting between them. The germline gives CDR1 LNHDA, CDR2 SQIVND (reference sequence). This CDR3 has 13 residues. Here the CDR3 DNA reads TGTGCCAGTACCCACACAGGGCCCACTGAAGCTTTCTTT. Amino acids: CASTHTGPTEAFF. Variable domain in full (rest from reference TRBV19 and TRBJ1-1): DGGITQSPKYLFRKEGQNVTLSCEQNLNHDAMYWYRQDPGQGLRLIYYSQIVNDFQKGDIAEGYSVSREKKESFPLTVTSAQKNPTAFYLCASTHTGPTEAFFGQGTRLTVV.

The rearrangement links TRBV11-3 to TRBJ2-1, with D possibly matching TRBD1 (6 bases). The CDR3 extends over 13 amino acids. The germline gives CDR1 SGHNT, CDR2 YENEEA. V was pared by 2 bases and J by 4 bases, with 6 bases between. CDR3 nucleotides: TGTGCCAGCAGCTTAACAGGGTACAATGAGCAGTTCTTC. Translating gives CASSLTGYNEQFF.

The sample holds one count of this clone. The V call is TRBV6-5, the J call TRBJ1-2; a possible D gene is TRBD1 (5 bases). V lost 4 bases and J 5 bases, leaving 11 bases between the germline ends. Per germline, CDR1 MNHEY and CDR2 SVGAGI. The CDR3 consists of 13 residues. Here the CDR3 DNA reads TGTGCCAGCAGTTCAGGGCAGTGGTATGGCTACACCTTC. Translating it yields CASSSGQWYGYTF.

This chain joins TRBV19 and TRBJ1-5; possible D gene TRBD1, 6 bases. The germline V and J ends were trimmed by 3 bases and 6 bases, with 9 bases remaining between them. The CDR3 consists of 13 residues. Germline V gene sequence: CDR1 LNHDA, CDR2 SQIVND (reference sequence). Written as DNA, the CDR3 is TGTGCCAGTAGTATGGGGGGCAGTCAGCCCCAGCATTTT. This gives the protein CASSMGGSQPQHF.

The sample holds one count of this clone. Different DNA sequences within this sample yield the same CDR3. CDR3 DNA sequence: TGTGCCAGCAGCCCGGGGGGTGGCCAAGAGACCCAGTACTTC. Encoded protein: CASSPGGGQETQYF. The chain couples TRBV5-5 to TRBJ2-5; 7 bases line up with TRBD2. Germline values: CDR1 SGHKS, CDR2 YYEKEE (reference sequence). The V segment lost 4 bases and the J segment 1 base; nucleotides outside the gene matches: 4. The CDR3 has 14 amino acids.

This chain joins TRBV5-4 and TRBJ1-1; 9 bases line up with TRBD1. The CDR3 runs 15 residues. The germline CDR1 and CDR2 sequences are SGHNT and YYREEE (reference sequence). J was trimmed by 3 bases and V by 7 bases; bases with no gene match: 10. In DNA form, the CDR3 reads TGTGCCAGCGGGTACGGGGACAGGGTTTACACTGAAGCTTTCTTT. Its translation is CASGYGDRVYTEAFF.

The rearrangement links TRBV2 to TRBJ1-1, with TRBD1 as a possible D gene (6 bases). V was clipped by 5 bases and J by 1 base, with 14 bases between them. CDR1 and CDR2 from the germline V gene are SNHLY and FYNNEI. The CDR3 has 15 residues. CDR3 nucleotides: TGTGCCAGCAGTTGGGGGGGCCGGTCGAACACTGAAGCTTTCTTT. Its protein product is CASSWGGRSNTEAFF.

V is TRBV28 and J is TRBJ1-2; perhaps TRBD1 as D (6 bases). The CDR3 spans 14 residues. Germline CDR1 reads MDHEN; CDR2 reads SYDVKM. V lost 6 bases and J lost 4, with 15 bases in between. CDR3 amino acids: CASRLTGYTYGYTF. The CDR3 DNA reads TGTGCCAGCAGATTAACAGGGTACACCTATGGCTACACCTTC.

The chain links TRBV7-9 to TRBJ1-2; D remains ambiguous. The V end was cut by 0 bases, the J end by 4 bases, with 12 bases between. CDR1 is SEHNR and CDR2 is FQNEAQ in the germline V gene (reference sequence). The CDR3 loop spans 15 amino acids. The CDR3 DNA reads TGTGCCAGCAGCTTAGCACCCGGGATGACCTATGGCTACACCTTC. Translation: CASSLAPGMTYGYTF.